The table lists the clone carrying this T cell receptor beta chain with many counts. What it binds is unknown. This sample was taken from a study of molecular identifiers for immune sequencing clone quantification. General study results and limits: Even with more than 950,000 naive cells present, spiked Jurkat TCR RNA from one cell was reportedly detectable. Same-barcode identical TCR molecules could make highly expanded clones look smaller than they are.

Based on a CD8+CD4-CCR7+CD45RA+ profile, naive CD8 T cells were sorted. For bulk TCR libraries, previously described methods and listed TCR primers were used. TCRdb re-derived calls from the PCR reads in MiXCR, one entry per CDR3 protein. The sample holds tens of thousands of distinct CDR3 sequences, about 20% seen once. The sample consisted of naive CD8+ T cells from blood, with Jurkat cell RNA spiked in. Documented subset: FACS-sorted CD8+CD4-CCR7+CD45RA+ naive T cells. The sequence came from a human donor in good health. Some libraries in this study had Jurkat cell RNA spiked in.

The CDR3 DNA is TGTGCCAGCAGCTTGTTCGACACAGATACGCAGTATTTT. It yields the protein CASSLFDTDTQYF. V and J are TRBV5-4 and TRBJ2-3; D gene unclear. This CDR3 has 13 residues. V was pared by 1 base and J by 2 bases, with 5 bases between. Germline CDR1 reads SGHNT; CDR2 reads YYREEE (reference sequence). The full variable domain, rest sourced from reference TRBV5-4 and TRBJ2-3, is ETGVTQSPTHLIKTRGQQVTLRCSSQSGHNTVSWYQQALGQGPQFIFQYYREEENGRGNFPPRFSGLQFPNYSSELNVNALELDDSALYLCASSLFDTDTQYFGPGTRLTVL.